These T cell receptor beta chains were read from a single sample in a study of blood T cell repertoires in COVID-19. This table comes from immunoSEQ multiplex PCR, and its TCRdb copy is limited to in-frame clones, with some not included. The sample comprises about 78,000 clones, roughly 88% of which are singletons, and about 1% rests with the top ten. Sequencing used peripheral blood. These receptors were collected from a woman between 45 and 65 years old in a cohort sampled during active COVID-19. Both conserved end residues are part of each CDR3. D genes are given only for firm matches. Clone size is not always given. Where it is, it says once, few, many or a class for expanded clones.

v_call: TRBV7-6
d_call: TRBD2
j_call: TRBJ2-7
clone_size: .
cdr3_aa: CASSLSSGPVYEQYF
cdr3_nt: TGTGCCAGCAGCTTATCTAGCGGGCCAGTCTACGAGCAGTACTTC

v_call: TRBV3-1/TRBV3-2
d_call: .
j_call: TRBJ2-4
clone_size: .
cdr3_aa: CASSLIGGPRGF
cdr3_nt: TGTGCCAGCAGCCTGATAGGAGGACCACGTGGCTTC

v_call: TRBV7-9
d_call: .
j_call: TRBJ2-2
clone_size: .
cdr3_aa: CASSLASRRSGELFF
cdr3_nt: TGTGCCAGCAGCTTAGCGAGCCGGAGAAGCGGGGAGCTGTTTTTT

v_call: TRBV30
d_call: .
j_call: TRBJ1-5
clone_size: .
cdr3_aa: CAWSVGADDQPQHF
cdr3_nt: TGTGCCTGGAGTGTAGGGGCAGATGATCAGCCCCAGCATTTT

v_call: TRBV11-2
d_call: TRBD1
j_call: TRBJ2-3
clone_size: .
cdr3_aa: CASGPDRGSDTQYF
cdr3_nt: TGTGCCAGCGGACCGGACAGGGGATCAGATACGCAGTATTTT

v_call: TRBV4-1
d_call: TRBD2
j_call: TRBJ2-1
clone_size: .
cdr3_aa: CASSQLRLAGDEQFF
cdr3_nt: TGCGCCAGCAGCCAACTTCGACTAGCGGGAGATGAGCAGTTCTTC

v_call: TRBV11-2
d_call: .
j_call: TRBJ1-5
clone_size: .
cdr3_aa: CASSFGPSGGQPQHF
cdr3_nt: TGTGCCAGCAGCTTTGGGCCCTCGGGAGGGCAGCCCCAGCATTTT

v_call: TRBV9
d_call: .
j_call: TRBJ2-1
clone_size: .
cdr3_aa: CASSARGFRSYNEQFF
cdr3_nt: TGTGCCAGCAGCGCTCGAGGTTTTCGTTCCTACAATGAGCAGTTCTTC

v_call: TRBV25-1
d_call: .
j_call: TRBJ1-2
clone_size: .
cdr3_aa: CASSTGNYGYTF
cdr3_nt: TGTGCCAGCAGTACGGGGAACTATGGCTACACCTTC

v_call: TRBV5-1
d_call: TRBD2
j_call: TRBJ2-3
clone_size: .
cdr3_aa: CASSLPGGRGADTQYF
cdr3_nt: TGCGCCAGCAGCTTGCCTGGCGGGAGAGGTGCAGATACGCAGTATTTT

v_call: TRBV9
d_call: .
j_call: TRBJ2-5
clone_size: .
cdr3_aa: CASSPRDKVFQETQYF
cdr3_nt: TGTGCCAGCAGCCCCCGGGACAAGGTTTTTCAAGAGACCCAGTACTTC

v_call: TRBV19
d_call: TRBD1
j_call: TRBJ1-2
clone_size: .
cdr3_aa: CASSIDARGTGSTGYTF
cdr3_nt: TGTGCCAGTAGTATAGACGCTCGCGGGACAGGGTCGACTGGCTACACCTTC

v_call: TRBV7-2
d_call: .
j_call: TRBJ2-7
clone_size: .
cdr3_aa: CASSSHRGQTPATYEQYF
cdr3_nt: TGTGCCAGCAGCTCCCACAGAGGACAGACGCCGGCAACTTACGAGCAGTACTTC

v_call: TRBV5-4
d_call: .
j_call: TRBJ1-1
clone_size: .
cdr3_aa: CASIPMGRSTEAFF
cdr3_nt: TGTGCCAGCATCCCCATGGGGAGATCAACTGAAGCTTTCTTT

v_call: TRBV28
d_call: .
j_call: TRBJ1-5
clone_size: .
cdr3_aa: CASRQNQPQHF
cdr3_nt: TGTGCCAGCAGACAGAATCAGCCCCAGCATTTT

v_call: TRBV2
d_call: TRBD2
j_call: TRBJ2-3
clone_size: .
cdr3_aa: CASRRLAGGSDTQYF
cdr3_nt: TGTGCCAGCCGCCGACTAGCGGGAGGGTCAGATACGCAGTATTTT

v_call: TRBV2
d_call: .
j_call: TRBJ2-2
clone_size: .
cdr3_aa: CASRASGQTGELFF
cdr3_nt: TGTGCCAGCAGGGCCAGCGGGCAAACCGGGGAGCTGTTTTTT

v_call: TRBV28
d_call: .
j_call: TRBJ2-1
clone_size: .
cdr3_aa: CASSLGRDLYLGEQFF
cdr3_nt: TGTGCCAGCAGTTTAGGGCGGGACCTTTATTTGGGTGAGCAGTTCTTC

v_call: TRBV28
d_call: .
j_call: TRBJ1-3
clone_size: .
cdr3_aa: CASSFRKGGFRGNTIYF
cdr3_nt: TGTGCCAGCAGTTTCAGGAAAGGGGGTTTTCGAGGAAACACCATATATTTT

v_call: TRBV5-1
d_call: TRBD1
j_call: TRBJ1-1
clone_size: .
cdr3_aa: CASSRGTGGNTEAFF
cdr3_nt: TGCGCCAGCAGCAGGGGGACAGGGGGGAACACTGAAGCTTTCTTT

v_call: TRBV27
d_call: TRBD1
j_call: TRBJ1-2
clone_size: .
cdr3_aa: CASSRQGNYGYTF
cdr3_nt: TGTGCCAGCAGCCGACAGGGAAACTATGGCTACACCTTC

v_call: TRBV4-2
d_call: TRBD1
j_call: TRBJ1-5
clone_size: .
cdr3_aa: CASSPGQGAGNQPQHF
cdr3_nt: TGTGCCAGCAGCCCGGGACAGGGGGCTGGCAATCAGCCCCAGCATTTT

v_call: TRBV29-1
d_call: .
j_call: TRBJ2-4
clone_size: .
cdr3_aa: CSVEGGGTIQYF
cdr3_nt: TGCAGCGTTGAAGGGGGAGGAACCATTCAGTACTTC

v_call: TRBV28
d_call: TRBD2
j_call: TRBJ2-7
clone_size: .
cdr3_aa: CASSAPTSGTSYEQYF
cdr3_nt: TGTGCCAGCAGTGCCCCGACTAGCGGGACCTCCTACGAGCAGTACTTC

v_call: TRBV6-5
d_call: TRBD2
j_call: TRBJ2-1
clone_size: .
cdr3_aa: CASRVLAGRYNEQFF
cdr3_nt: TGTGCCAGCAGAGTACTAGCGGGAAGATACAATGAGCAGTTCTTC

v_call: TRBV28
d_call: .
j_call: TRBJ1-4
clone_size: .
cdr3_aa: CASTSLGGFPTNEKLFF
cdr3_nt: TGTGCCAGCACCTCTCTGGGAGGATTTCCAACTAATGAAAAACTGTTTTTT

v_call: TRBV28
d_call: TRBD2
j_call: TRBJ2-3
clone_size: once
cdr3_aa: CASSLSTGGARDTQYF
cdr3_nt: TGTGCCAGCAGTTTATCCACGGGAGGGGCAAGGGATACGCAGTATTTT

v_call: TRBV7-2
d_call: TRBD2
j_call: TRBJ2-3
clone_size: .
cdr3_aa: CASSFVGLAGAPRTDTQYF
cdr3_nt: TGTGCCAGCAGCTTCGTTGGGCTAGCGGGAGCCCCCCGCACAGATACGCAGTATTTT

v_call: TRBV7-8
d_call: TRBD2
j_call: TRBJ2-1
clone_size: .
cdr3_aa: CASSSKFGTSMNEQFF
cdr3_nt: TGTGCCAGCAGCTCCAAATTCGGGACTAGTATGAATGAGCAGTTCTTC

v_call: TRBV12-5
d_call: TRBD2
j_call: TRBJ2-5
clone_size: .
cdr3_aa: CASGSSGLAETQYF
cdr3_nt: TGTGCTAGTGGTTCATCGGGACTAGCGGAGACCCAGTACTTC

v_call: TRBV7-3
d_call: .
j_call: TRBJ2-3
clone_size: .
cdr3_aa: CASSSYTTDTQYF
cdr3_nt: TGTGCCAGCAGCTCCTATACCACAGATACGCAGTATTTT

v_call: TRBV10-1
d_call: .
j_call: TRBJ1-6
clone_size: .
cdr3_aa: CASSPSGNSPLHF
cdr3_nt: TGCGCCAGCAGCCCATCGGGGAATTCACCCCTCCACTTT

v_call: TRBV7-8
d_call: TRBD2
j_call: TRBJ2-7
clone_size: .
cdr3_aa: CASSSDIAGGPTYEQYF
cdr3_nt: TGTGCCAGCAGCTCCGACATAGCGGGAGGCCCCACCTACGAGCAGTACTTC

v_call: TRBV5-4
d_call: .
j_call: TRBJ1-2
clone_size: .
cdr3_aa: CASSPQTANYGYTF
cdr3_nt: TGTGCCAGCAGCCCCCAGACAGCTAACTATGGCTACACCTTC

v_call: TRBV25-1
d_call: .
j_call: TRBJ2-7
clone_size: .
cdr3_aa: CASNSGAPQSPYEQYF
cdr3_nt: TGTGCCAGCAACAGTGGGGCCCCCCAATCCCCCTACGAGCAGTACTTC

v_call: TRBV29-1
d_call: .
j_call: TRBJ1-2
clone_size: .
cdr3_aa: CSANQGGGYTF
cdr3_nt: TGCAGCGCGAATCAGGGCGGCGGCTACACCTTC

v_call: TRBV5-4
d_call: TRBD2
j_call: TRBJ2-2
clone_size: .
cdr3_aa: CASSTTSGRARSTGELFF
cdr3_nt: TGTGCCAGCAGTACAACTAGCGGGAGGGCCAGAAGCACCGGGGAGCTGTTTTTT

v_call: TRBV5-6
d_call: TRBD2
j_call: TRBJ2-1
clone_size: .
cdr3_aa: CASSESGSPALWNEQFF
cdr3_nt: TGTGCCAGCAGCGAAAGCGGGAGCCCCGCTTTGTGGAATGAGCAGTTCTTC

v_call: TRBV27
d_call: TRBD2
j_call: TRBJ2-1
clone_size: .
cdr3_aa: CASGRPKTSGRNEQFF
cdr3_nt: TGTGCCAGCGGACGGCCGAAGACTAGCGGGAGAAATGAGCAGTTCTTC

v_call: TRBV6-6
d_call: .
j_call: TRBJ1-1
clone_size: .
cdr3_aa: CASSLVLATEAFF
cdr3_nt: TGTGCCAGCAGCCTTGTCCTGGCCACTGAAGCTTTCTTT

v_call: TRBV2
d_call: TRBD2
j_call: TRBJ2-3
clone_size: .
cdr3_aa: CANPLASSTDTQYF
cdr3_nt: TGTGCCAACCCACTAGCGAGTAGCACAGATACGCAGTATTTT

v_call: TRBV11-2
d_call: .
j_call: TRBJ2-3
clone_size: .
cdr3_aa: CASTLRLGGATDTQYF
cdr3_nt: TGTGCCAGCACCCTCAGGCTGGGCGGGGCCACAGATACGCAGTATTTT

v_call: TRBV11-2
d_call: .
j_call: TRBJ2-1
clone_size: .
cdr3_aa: CASFGGANEQFF
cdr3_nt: TGTGCCAGCTTTGGGGGGGCCAATGAGCAGTTCTTC

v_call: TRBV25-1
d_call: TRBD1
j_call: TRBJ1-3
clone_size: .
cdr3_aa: CASSPPTGAGNTIYF
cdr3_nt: TGTGCCAGCAGTCCCCCCACAGGGGCTGGAAACACCATATATTTT

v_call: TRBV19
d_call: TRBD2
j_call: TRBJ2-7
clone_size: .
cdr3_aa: CASSIGLAGAADEQYF
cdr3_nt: TGTGCCAGTAGTATAGGGCTAGCGGGAGCCGCGGACGAGCAGTACTTC

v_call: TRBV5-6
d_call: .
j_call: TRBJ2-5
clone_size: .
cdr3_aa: CASSLLGAQETQYF
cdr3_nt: TGTGCCAGCAGCTTGTTGGGAGCCCAAGAGACCCAGTACTTC

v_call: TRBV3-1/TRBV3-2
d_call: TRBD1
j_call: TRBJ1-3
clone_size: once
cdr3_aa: CASSPRRGQLGNTIYF
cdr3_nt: TGTGCCAGCAGCCCCCGGAGGGGGCAGTTAGGAAACACCATATATTTT

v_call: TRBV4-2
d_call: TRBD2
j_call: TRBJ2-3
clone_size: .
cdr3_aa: CASSPTSGTKQYF
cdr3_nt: TGTGCCAGCAGCCCGACTAGCGGGACTAAGCAGTATTTT

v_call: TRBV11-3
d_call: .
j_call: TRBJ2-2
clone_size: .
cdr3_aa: CASSLSRGELFF
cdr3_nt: TGTGCCAGCAGCCTGTCGCGGGGGGAGCTGTTTTTT

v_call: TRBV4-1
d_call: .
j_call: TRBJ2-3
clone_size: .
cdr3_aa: CASSQDEVSEVADNPADTQYF
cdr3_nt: TGCGCCAGCAGCCAAGACGAGGTTTCGGAGGTAGCGGATAATCCGGCAGATACGCAGTATTTT

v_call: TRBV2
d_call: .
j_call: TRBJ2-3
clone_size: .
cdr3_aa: CASRQGGNTQYF
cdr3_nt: TGTGCCAGCAGGCAGGGCGGAAATACGCAGTATTTT

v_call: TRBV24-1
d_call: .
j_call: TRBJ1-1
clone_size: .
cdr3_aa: CATSDQAGKGVDTEAFF
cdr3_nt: TGTGCCACCAGTGACCAGGCAGGGAAGGGGGTGGACACTGAAGCTTTCTTT